Reported below is one T cell receptor (beta chain). Its antigen is undetermined. With 6 bases clipped from V and 3 bases from J, the junction kept 2 bases outside the gene matches. The CDR3 consists of 12 residues. Germline V gene lookup returns CDR1 MDHEN and CDR2 SYDVKM. This entry comes from a study of T-cell memory formation after mild COVID-19. Findings and caveats of the study: Some clones that responded turned up in pre-infection memory, which suggests that cross-reactive memory joined in. Second-wave clones peaking on day 37 lacked confirmed SARS-CoV-2 specificity.

TCRdb re-analysed the 5' RACE reads in MiXCR, keeping a single row per CDR3 protein. Counted here are roughly 200,000 distinct CDR3 sequences, around 16% occurring once; the ten biggest clones make up approximately 2.4%. The chain links TRBV28 to TRBJ2-7; 7 bases fit TRBD2. The sample consisted of PBMCs or a T cell subset sorted from them (not recorded which). This clonotype originated in an adult woman who had mild COVID-19 (a few samples of this study predate the infection). Cell type and time point are not known. The DNA for the CDR3 is TGTGCCAGCAGAAGCGGGGTCTACGAGCAGTACTTC. Its translation: CASRSGVYEQYF.